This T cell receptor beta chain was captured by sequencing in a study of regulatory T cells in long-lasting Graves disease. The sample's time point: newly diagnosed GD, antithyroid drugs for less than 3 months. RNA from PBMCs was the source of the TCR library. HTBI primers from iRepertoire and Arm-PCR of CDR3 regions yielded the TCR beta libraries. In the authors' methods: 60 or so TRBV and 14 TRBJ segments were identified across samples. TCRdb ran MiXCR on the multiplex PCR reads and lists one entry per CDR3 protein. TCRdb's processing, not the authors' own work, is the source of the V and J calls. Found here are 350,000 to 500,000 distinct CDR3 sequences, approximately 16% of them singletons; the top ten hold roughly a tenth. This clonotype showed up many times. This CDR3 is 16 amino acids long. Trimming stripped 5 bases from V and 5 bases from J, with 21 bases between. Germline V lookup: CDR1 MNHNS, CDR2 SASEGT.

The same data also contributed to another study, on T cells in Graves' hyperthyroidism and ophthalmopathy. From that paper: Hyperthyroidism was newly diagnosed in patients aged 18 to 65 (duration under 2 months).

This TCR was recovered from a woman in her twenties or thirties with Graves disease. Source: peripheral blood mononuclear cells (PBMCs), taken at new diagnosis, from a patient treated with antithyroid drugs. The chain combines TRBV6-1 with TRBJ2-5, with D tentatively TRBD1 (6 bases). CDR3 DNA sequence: TGTGCCAGCAGTCGGAAACACCTTGGACAGTCGGAGACCCAGTACTTC. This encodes CASSRKHLGQSETQYF.